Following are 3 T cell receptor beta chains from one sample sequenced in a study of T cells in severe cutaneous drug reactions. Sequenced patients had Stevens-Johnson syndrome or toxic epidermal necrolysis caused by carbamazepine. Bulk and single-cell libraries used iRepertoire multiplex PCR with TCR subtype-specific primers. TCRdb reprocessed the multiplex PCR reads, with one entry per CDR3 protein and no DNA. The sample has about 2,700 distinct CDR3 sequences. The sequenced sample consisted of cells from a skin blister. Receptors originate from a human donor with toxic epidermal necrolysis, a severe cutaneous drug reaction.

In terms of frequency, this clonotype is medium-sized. CDR3 protein: CAIKGTAGEAFF. The chain links TRBV10-3 to TRBJ1-1; the TCRdb D gene call, TRBD1, has no DNA to confirm it. Germline V gene lookup returns CDR1 ENHRY and CDR2 SYGVKD. The CDR3 length is 12 residues.

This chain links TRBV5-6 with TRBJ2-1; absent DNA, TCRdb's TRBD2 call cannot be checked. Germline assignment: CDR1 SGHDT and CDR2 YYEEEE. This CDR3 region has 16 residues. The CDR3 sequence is CASSPGTPSPYNEQFF.

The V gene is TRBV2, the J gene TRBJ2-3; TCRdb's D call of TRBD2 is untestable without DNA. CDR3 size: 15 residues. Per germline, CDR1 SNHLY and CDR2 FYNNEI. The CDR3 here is CASGSSSTSTDTQYF.